This TCR beta chain was recovered during a study of T cell responses to AZD1222 COVID-19 vaccine. There are 16 residues in the CDR3. In germline, CDR1 is LGHDT, CDR2 YNNKEL (reference sequence). V lost 1 base, J lost 1 base, and 7 bases stayed unmatched. The data were produced by immunoSEQ multiplex PCR, yet TCRdb's version contains in-frame clones alone and is incomplete. The sample records about 150,000 clones, 75% to 95% being singletons. The J gene is TRBJ2-7, the V gene TRBV3-1 (or the pseudogene TRBV3-2); 7 bases line up with TRBD2. The sample consisted of peripheral blood, taken on day 0 of MenACWY control vaccination. This clonotype was sampled from an adult in good health. The CDR3 is CASSQGVGGTSYEQYF. In DNA form, the CDR3 reads TGTGCCAGCAGCCAAGGAGTCGGGGGGACGTCCTACGAGCAGTACTTC.